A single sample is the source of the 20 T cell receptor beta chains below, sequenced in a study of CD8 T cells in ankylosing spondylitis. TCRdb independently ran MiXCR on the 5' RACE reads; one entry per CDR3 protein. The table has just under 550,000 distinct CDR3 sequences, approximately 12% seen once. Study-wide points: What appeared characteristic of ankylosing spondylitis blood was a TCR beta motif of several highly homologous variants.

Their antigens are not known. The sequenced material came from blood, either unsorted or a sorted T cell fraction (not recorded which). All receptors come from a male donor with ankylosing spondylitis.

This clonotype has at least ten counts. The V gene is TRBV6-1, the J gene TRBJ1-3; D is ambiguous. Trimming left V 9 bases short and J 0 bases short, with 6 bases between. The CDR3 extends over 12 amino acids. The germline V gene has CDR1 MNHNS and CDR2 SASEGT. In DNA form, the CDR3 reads TGTGCCAGTCACAGCTCTGGAAACACCATATATTTT. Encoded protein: CASHSSGNTIYF.

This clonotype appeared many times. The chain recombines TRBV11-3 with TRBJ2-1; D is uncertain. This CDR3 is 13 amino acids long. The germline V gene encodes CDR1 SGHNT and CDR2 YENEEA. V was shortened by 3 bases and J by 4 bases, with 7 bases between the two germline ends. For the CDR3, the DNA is TGTGCCAGCAGCTTGGTGGTGTACAATGAGCAGTTCTTC. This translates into CASSLVVYNEQFF.

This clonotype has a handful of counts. The CDR3 DNA sequence: TGCAGTGCTAGAGATGGGGCCACGATATACGAGCAGTACTTC. Residues: CSARDGATIYEQYF. This chain connects TRBV20-1 to TRBJ2-7, with a tentative D call TRBD1 (5 bases). Per the germline V gene, CDR1 is DFQATT and CDR2 is SNEGSKA (reference sequence). Between the trimmed V and J ends, which lost 0 bases and 4 bases, there was a span of 13 bases. The CDR3 length is 14 residues.

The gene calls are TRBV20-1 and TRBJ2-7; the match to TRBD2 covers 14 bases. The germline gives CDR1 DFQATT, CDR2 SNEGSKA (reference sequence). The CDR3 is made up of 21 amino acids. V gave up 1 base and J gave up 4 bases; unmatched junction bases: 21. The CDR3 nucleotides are TGCAGTGCTAGAGCTCGGGGATCTATGGGACTAGCGGGAGTGATCTCGTACGAGCAGTACTTC. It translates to CSARARGSMGLAGVISYEQYF.

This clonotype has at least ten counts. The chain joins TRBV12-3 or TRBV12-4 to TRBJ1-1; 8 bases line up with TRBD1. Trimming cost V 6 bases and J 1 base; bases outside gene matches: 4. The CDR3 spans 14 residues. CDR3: CASSGDRSNTEAFF. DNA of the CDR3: TGTGCCAGCAGCGGGGACAGGTCGAACACTGAAGCTTTCTTT.

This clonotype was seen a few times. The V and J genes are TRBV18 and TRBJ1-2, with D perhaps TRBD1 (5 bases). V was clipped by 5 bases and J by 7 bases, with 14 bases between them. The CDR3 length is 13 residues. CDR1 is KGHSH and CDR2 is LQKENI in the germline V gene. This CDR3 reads CASSTGPRPGYTF. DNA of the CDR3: TGTGCCAGCTCAACAGGTCCCCGTCCTGGCTACACCTTC.

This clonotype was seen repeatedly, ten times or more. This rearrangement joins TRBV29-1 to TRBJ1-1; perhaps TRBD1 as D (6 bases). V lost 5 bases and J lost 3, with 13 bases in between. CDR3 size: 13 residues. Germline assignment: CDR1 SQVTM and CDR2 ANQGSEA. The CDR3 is CSVHTGRDTEAFF. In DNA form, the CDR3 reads TGCAGCGTTCATACAGGGAGGGACACTGAAGCTTTCTTT.

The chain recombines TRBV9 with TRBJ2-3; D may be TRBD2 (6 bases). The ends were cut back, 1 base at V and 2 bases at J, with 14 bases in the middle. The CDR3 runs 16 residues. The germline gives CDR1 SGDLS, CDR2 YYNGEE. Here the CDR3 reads CASSVMDYRFTDTQYF. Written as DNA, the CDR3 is TGTGCCAGCAGCGTAATGGACTACCGATTCACAGATACGCAGTATTTT.

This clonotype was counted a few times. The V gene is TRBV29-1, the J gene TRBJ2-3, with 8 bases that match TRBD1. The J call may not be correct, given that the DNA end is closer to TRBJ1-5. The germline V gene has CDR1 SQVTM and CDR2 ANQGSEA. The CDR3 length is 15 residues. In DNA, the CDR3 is TGCAGCGTTGAAGAAGGACAGGGAAGCACAGATACGCAGCATTTT. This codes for CSVEEGQGSTDTQHF.

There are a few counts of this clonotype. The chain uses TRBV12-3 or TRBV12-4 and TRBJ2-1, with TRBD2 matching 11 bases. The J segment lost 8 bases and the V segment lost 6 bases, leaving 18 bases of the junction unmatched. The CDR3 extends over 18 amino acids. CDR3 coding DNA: TGTGCCAGCAGCAACCAGAGAGGACTAGCGGGCTTTTTGTATGAGCAGTTCTTC. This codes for CASSNQRGLAGFLYEQFF.

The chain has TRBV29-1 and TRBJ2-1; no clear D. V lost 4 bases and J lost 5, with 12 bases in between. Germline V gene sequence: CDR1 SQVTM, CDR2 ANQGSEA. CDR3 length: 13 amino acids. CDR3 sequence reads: CSVVIRTNNEQFF. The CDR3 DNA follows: TGCAGCGTTGTGATACGGACCAACAATGAGCAGTTCTTC.

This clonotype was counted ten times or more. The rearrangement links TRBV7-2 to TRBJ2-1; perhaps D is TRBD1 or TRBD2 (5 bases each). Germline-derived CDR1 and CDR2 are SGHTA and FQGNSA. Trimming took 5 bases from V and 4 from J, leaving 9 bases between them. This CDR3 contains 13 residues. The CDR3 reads CASSGGPYNEQFF. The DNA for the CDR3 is TGTGCCAGCAGCGGGGGACCGTACAATGAGCAGTTCTTC.

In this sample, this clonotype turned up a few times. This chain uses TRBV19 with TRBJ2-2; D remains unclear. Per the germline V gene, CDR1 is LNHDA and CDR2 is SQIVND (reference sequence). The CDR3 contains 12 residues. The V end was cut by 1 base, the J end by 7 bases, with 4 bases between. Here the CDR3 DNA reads TGTGCCAGTAGTATAGGGGGCGGGGAGCTGTTTTTT. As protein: CASSIGGGELFF. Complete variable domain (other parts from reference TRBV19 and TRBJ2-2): DGGITQSPKYLFRKEGQNVTLSCEQNLNHDAMYWYRQDPGQGLRLIYYSQIVNDFQKGDIAEGYSVSREKKESFPLTVTSAQKNPTAFYLCASSIGGGELFFGEGSRLTVL.

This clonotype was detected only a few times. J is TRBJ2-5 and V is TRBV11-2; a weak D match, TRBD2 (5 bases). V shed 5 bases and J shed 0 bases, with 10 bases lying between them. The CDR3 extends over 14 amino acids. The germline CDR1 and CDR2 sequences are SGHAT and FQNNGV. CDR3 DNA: TGTGCCAGCAGCCCCGGACTGAACCAAGAGACCCAGTACTTC. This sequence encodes CASSPGLNQETQYF.

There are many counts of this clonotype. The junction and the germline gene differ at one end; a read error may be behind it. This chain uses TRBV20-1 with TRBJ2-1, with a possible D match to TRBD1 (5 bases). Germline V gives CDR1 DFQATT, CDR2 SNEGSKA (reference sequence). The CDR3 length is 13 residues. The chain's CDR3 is CSARGGAVNEQFF. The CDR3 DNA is TGCAGTGCCAGAGGTGGGGCTGTCAATGAGCAGTTCTTC.

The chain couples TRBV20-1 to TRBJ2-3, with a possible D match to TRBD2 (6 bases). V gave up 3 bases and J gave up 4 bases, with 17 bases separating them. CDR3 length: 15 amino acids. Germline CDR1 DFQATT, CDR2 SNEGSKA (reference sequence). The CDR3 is CSARFRDSPPDTQYF. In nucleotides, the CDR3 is TGCAGTGCTAGGTTCCGGGACTCACCCCCAGATACGCAGTATTTT.

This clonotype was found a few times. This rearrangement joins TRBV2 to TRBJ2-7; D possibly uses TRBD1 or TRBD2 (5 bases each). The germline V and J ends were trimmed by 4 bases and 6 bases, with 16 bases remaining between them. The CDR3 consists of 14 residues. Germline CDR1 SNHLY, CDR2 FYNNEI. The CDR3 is CASSGDPTTSEQYV. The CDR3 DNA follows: TGTGCCAGCAGTGGGGACCCCACTACATCCGAGCAGTACGTC.

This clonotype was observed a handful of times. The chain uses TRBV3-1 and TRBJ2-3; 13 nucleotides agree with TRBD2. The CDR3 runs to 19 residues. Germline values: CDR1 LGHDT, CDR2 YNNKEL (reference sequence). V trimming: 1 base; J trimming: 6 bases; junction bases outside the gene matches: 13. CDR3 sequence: CASSQGPGLAGRSHDTQYF. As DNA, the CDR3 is TGTGCCAGCAGCCAAGGGCCGGGACTAGCGGGACGATCACACGATACGCAGTATTTT.

CDR3 loop: CSARDRRTYNEQFF. CDR3 DNA sequence: TGCAGTGCTAGAGATCGAAGGACCTACAATGAGCAGTTCTTC. This sequence joins TRBV20-1 and TRBJ2-1; D gene unclear. Trimming removed 0 bases at V and 2 bases at J, with 8 bases between. Germline V CDR1 and CDR2: DFQATT, SNEGSKA (reference sequence). The CDR3 is made up of 14 amino acids.

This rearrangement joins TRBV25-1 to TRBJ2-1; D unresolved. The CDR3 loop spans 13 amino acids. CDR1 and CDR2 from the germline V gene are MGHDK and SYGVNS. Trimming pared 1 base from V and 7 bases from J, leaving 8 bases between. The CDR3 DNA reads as TGTGCCAGCAGTGAATTTGGTCGGAATGAGCAGTTCTTC. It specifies CASSEFGRNEQFF.